This T cell receptor beta chain was recovered during a study of beta chain features in type 1 diabetes. Whole-study findings and limits: Shorter templates might be favored by PCR, and equally so in patients and in controls. In all four CD4+ subsets, TCRB CDR3 length was significantly, moderately reduced in type 1 diabetes.

cDNA synthesis used the whole RNA isolate, giving expressed TCRB sequences. Read counts averaged approximately 3.6 million for samples of naive, central memory and regulatory T cells. Sequencing used immunoSEQ multiplex PCR; TCRdb keeps in-frame clones, though not all of them. The sample shows 200,000 to 300,000 clones, roughly 10% of them seen only once. Germline CDR1 MNHNS, CDR2 SASEGT. The CDR3 totals 11 residues. V was shortened by 3 bases and J by 8 bases, with 7 bases between the two germline ends. A word on this clone: Its antigen is as yet unknown.

Material: naive CD4+ T cells from blood. This TCR was recovered from a man aged 25-45 years with type 1 diabetes. V and J are TRBV6-1 and TRBJ1-2; D ambiguous. The CDR3 DNA sequence: TGTGCCAGCAGTGATGTCGGGGGCTACACCTTC. It codes for CASSDVGGYTF.